These 7 T cell receptor beta chains were all obtained from the same sample, sequenced in a study of OX40 agonist ivuxolimab in advanced cancers. Some clones are missing from TCRdb's copy, which holds only in-frame ones; the method was immunoSEQ multiplex PCR. The sample includes roughly 75,000 clones, roughly 84% of them seen just once. Sample: CD4+ or CD8+ T cells sorted from blood, taken in a trial of the OX40 agonist ivuxolimab. The source of these receptors is an adult with an advanced solid tumor such as melanoma, head and neck, liver or kidney cancer.

The V and J genes are TRBV19 and TRBJ1-4, with D possibly TRBD1 on 6 matching bases. The V gene lost 6 bases and the J gene lost 8 bases, with 13 bases spanning the gap. Germline loops: CDR1 LNHDA, CDR2 SQIVND (reference sequence). The CDR3 runs to 13 residues. The CDR3 protein is CASSLGGHEKLFF. In DNA form, the CDR3 reads TGTGCCAGTAGCTTGGGGGGGCACGAAAAACTGTTTTTT.

The chain recombines TRBV29-1 with TRBJ1-6; tentative D call: TRBD1 (5 bases). The CDR3 is 13 residues long. Germline values: CDR1 SQVTM, CDR2 ANQGSEA. V was pared by 6 bases and J by 10 bases, with 16 bases between. The DNA of the CDR3 is TGCAGCGTCGCAGGGTCCCAAAAGTCACCCCTCCACTTT. Protein product: CSVAGSQKSPLHF.

The genes are TRBV6-4 and TRBJ2-3, with a possible D match to TRBD2 (7 bases). Trimming left V 0 bases short and J 2 bases short, with 12 bases between. The CDR3 is made up of 16 amino acids. Germline V gene lookup returns CDR1 MRHNA and CDR2 SNTAGT. The DNA for the CDR3 is TGTGCCAGCAGTGACTCCGGGGGGCAAGTCACAGATACGCAGTATTTT. Translated, it gives CASSDSGGQVTDTQYF.

The rearrangement links TRBV11-2 to TRBJ2-5, with D maybe TRBD1 (5 bases). V shed 5 bases and J shed 5 bases, with 18 bases lying between them. There are 15 residues in the CDR3. Germline-derived CDR1 and CDR2 are SGHAT and FQNNGV. The CDR3 coding sequence is TGTGCCAGCAGCCCGACAGCCACCCAAGAGGAGACCCAGTACTTC. Translated, it gives CASSPTATQEETQYF.

The chain has TRBV7-8 and TRBJ1-3, with D maybe TRBD1 (5 bases). Germline assignment: CDR1 SGHVS and CDR2 FQNEAQ. V was clipped by 11 bases and J by 0 bases, with 14 bases between them. The CDR3 loop spans 14 amino acids. Here the CDR3 DNA reads TGTGCCGTAAACGGGGGGAACTCTGGAAACACCATATATTTT. Translation gives CAVNGGNSGNTIYF.

The rearrangement joins TRBV2 to TRBJ2-4, with D possibly being TRBD1 (6 bases). Per the germline V gene, CDR1 is SNHLY and CDR2 is FYNNEI. Trimming took off 0 bases at V and 0 bases at J, with 6 bases between the two ends. The length of the CDR3 is 15 residues. The CDR3 coding sequence is TGTGCCAGCAGTGAAGCACAGGGAGCCAAAAACATTCAGTACTTC. Its protein is CASSEAQGAKNIQYF.

In this sample, this clone turned up once. The J gene is TRBJ1-1, the V gene TRBV4-1, with TRBD1 matching over 7 bases. CDR3 length: 16 residues. Germline V CDR1 and CDR2: MGHRA, YSYEKL. J was trimmed by 0 bases and V by 4 bases; bases with no gene match: 8. CDR3 in DNA: TGCGCCAGCAGCCGAGGAACAGGGGACATGAACACTGAAGCTTTCTTT. Protein sequence: CASSRGTGDMNTEAFF.